One and the same sample provided the 27 T cell receptor beta chains below, sequenced in a study of cytomegalovirus exposure and HLA in healthy donors. Researchers ran the PCR with 60 Vbeta and 13 Jbeta primers. Using immunoSEQ multiplex PCR, the repertoire was profiled, and TCRdb retains in-frame clones only, with some absent. The data hold over 95,000 clones, with about 64% observed a single time. The sequenced sample consisted of PBMCs. The receptors stem from a man aged 18 to 30 in good health and CMV-seropositive.

V gene TRBV19 combines with J gene TRBJ2-1; D is unclear. Trimming removed 10 bases at V and 6 bases at J, with 19 bases between. The CDR3 runs to 14 residues. Looked up from germline, CDR1 is LNHDA and CDR2 is SQIVND (reference sequence). The CDR3 spells CATRPRVATNEQFF. CDR3 nucleotides: TGTGCCACTCGACCACGGGTAGCCACCAATGAGCAGTTCTTC.

The chain links TRBV5-1 to TRBJ2-2; a weak D match, TRBD2 (6 bases). Germline V gene sequence: CDR1 SGHRS, CDR2 YFSETQ. Trimming shortened V by 5 bases and J by 7 bases, and 9 bases separated the two germline ends. The CDR3 length is 12 residues. CDR3 sequence (DNA): TGCGCCAGCAGTCTCGGGAGCGGGGAGCTGTTTTTT. This gives the protein CASSLGSGELFF. Full variable domain (outside the CDR3, taken from reference TRBV5-1 and TRBJ2-2): KAGVTQTPRYLIKTRGQQVTLSCSPISGHRSVSWYQQTPGQGLQFLFEYFSETQRNKGNFPGRFSGRQFSNSRSEMNVSTLELGDSALYLCASSLGSGELFFGEGSRLTVL.

This clone appeared a few times. The genes are TRBV28 and TRBJ2-1, with D possibly TRBD1 on 7 matching bases. The CDR3 extends over 15 amino acids. The V and J ends lost 3 bases and 7 bases respectively, with 16 bases between them. Germline lookup yields CDR1 MDHEN and CDR2 SYDVKM. The CDR3, as DNA: TGTGCCAGCAGTTTTTCAGGGGGAGGAGCGAATGAGCAGTTCTTC. Translating it yields CASSFSGGGANEQFF.

This clone was detected only a few times. The gene calls are TRBV30 and TRBJ2-1, with TRBD2 matching over 12 bases. With 5 bases clipped from V and 3 bases from J, the junction kept 2 bases outside the gene matches. This CDR3 region has 14 residues. Germline assignment: CDR1 GTSNPN and CDR2 SVGIG (reference sequence). CDR3: CAWGLAGLYNEQFF. DNA of the CDR3: TGTGCCTGGGGACTAGCGGGGCTCTACAATGAGCAGTTCTTC.

V gene TRBV7-9 combines with J gene TRBJ1-6; possible D gene TRBD1, 6 bases. The CDR3 consists of 14 residues. V lost 3 bases to trimming and J lost 7 bases, with 10 bases between them. From germline, CDR1 is SEHNR and CDR2 FQNEAQ (reference sequence). The CDR3 region is CASSFRGANSPLHF. CDR3 nucleotides: TGTGCCAGCAGCTTCAGGGGTGCAAATTCACCCCTCCACTTT.

J is TRBJ1-1 and V is TRBV10-2; 9 bases fit TRBD1. Germline trimming cut 6 bases from V and 4 bases from J; bases unmatched to any gene: 18. Germline assignment: CDR1 WSHSY and CDR2 SAAADI. The CDR3 contains 18 residues. As DNA, the CDR3 is TGCGCCAGCAGAATAAACCGGGACAGGGACTACGCGGGCACTGAAGCTTTCTTT. Protein: CASRINRDRDYAGTEAFF.

This clone was counted between two and nine times. The chain combines TRBV5-1 with TRBJ1-2; D is ambiguous. V was trimmed by 0 bases and J by 6 bases, leaving 6 bases between them. The CDR3 is 12 residues long. Germline CDR1 SGHRS, CDR2 YFSETQ. As DNA, the CDR3 is TGCGCCAGCAGCTTGGCTTCGGATGGCTACACCTTC. Translating it yields CASSLASDGYTF.

This clone was observed a handful of times. The rearrangement joins TRBV19 to TRBJ2-7; no clear D gene. Between the trimmed V and J ends, which lost 4 bases and 7 bases, there was a span of 8 bases. The CDR3 is 11 residues long. CDR1 LNHDA and CDR2 SQIVND come from the germline V gene (reference sequence). CDR3 amino acids: CASSTGWEQYF. CDR3 DNA: TGTGCCAGTAGTACCGGTTGGGAGCAGTACTTC.

This clone appeared a single time. The chain combines TRBV28 with TRBJ1-1; D is undetermined. Germline loops: CDR1 MDHEN, CDR2 SYDVKM. V lost 6 bases, J lost 3 bases, and 20 bases lay in between. The CDR3 spans 16 residues. The CDR3 region has the DNA TGTGCCAGCAGGGAGGTGGCGGGGAGATTGGACACTGAAGCTTTCTTT. Its protein is CASREVAGRLDTEAFF.

The sample holds many counts of this clone. The rearrangement links TRBV11-1 to TRBJ1-1; 8 bases agree with TRBD1. CDR1 is SGHAT and CDR2 is FQDESV in the germline V gene (reference sequence). With 2 bases clipped from V and 8 bases from J, the junction kept 1 base outside the gene matches. This CDR3 spans 12 amino acids. CDR3 DNA sequence: TGTGCCAGCAGCTTAAGGACAGGGGAAGCTTTCTTT. Translated: CASSLRTGEAFF.

The chain employs TRBV5-1 and TRBJ2-1, with 9 bases aligning to TRBD2. V trimming: 7 bases; J trimming: 0 bases; junction bases outside the gene matches: 11. The CDR3 extends over 17 amino acids. CDR1 and CDR2 from the germline V gene are SGHRS and YFSETQ. The CDR3 loop reads CASGAGGILDSYNEQFF. The DNA for the CDR3 is TGCGCCAGCGGAGCGGGGGGCATCCTCGACTCCTACAATGAGCAGTTCTTC.

V usage is TRBV19 and J usage is TRBJ2-4; D ambiguous. Between the trimmed V and J ends, which lost 1 base and 1 base, there was a span of 11 bases. This CDR3 region has 16 residues. Germline-derived CDR1 and CDR2 are LNHDA and SQIVND (reference sequence). The CDR3 DNA reads TGTGCCAGTAGTATAGTCCCAGGCCGGGCCAAAAACATTCAGTACTTC. It encodes CASSIVPGRAKNIQYF.

This clone was found a few times. V usage is TRBV5-4 and J usage is TRBJ1-6, with D possibly matching TRBD1 (6 bases). Trimming stripped 4 bases from V and 4 bases from J, with 12 bases between. The CDR3 extends over 15 amino acids. Germline CDR1 and CDR2: SGHNT and YYREEE (reference sequence). CDR3 in amino acids: CASSPDSSYNSPLHF. Here the CDR3 DNA reads TGTGCCAGCAGCCCGGACAGTTCTTATAATTCACCCCTCCACTTT.

The genes are TRBV19 and TRBJ1-2; D remains unclear. CDR3 length equals 13 residues. V dropped 9 bases and J dropped 2 bases, with 13 bases sitting between them. From germline, CDR1 is LNHDA and CDR2 SQIVND (reference sequence). In DNA form, the CDR3 reads TGTGCCAGCCTGGGTGGGCGCAACTATGGCTACACCTTC. Translated: CASLGGRNYGYTF.

The rearrangement links TRBV6-1 to TRBJ1-4; TRBD1 matches 8 bases. Germline CDR1 and CDR2: MNHNS and SASEGT. The CDR3 loop spans 15 amino acids. J lost 8 bases, V lost 4 bases, and 9 bases had no gene match. CDR3 sequence (DNA): TGTGCCAGCAGTGGCGGCTGGACAGGGCAAGAAAAACTGTTTTTT. Its translation is CASSGGWTGQEKLFF.

This chain connects TRBV6-1 to TRBJ2-1, with D maybe TRBD2 (5 bases). Germline CDR1 MNHNS, CDR2 SASEGT. The V gene lost 7 bases and the J gene lost 5 bases, with 15 bases spanning the gap. The CDR3 extends over 14 amino acids. The CDR3 DNA sequence: TGTGCCAGCACGAACACGGGGAGCAACAATGAGCAGTTCTTC. Translation: CASTNTGSNNEQFF.

The V and J genes are TRBV6-1 and TRBJ2-7; 9 bases agree with TRBD1. CDR3 length: 15 amino acids. Per the germline V gene, CDR1 is MNHNS and CDR2 is SASEGT. J lost 2 bases, V lost 1 base, and 3 bases had no gene match. CDR3 in DNA: TGTGCCAGCAGTGAAGTGGGGACAGGGCCCTACGAGCAGTACTTC. Translation gives CASSEVGTGPYEQYF.

The V gene is TRBV5-1, the J gene TRBJ2-1; 13 bases fit TRBD2. Germline lookup yields CDR1 SGHRS and CDR2 YFSETQ. There are 18 residues in the CDR3. V trimming: 3 bases; J trimming: 10 bases; junction bases outside the gene matches: 16. Here the CDR3 reads CASSSTSGGAWGSGEQFF. In DNA form, the CDR3 reads TGCGCCAGCAGCTCCACTAGCGGGGGGGCCTGGGGGTCAGGAGAGCAGTTCTTC.

The chain combines TRBV9 with TRBJ2-2, with TRBD2 matching over 10 bases. The germline CDR1 and CDR2 sequences are SGDLS and YYNGEE. The CDR3 extends over 18 amino acids. The trim removed 6 bases at V and 2 bases at J, leaving 13 bases unmatched. The DNA for the CDR3 is TGTGCCAGCACCCCACGGATAGCGGGGGGTATAAACACCGGGGAGCTGTTTTTT. This gives the protein CASTPRIAGGINTGELFF.

This chain uses TRBV10-2 with TRBJ1-1; D is possibly TRBD1 (5 bases). Germline V gene lookup returns CDR1 WSHSY and CDR2 SAAADI. CDR3 length equals 12 residues. V shed 8 bases and J shed 11 bases, with 18 bases lying between them. This CDR3 reads CASGHPGQIAFF. DNA for the CDR3: TGCGCCAGCGGCCATCCCGGACAAATCGCTTTCTTT.

V is TRBV4-1 and J is TRBJ1-1; possible D gene TRBD1, 5 bases. This CDR3 spans 13 amino acids. Germline V lookup: CDR1 MGHRA, CDR2 YSYEKL. Deletions cut 1 base from V and 6 bases from J, with 9 bases between. CDR3 in DNA: TGCGCCAGCAGCCAAGTGACAGCGCCTGAAGCTTTCTTT. Translated, it gives CASSQVTAPEAFF.

This sequence joins TRBV2 and TRBJ2-2; 8 nucleotides match TRBD1. V was pared by 6 bases and J by 0 bases, with 3 bases of the junction left unmatched. Looked up from germline, CDR1 is SNHLY and CDR2 is FYNNEI. The CDR3 covers 15 residues. This CDR3 is CASSADRANTGELFF. CDR3 nucleotides: TGTGCCAGCAGCGCGGACAGGGCGAACACCGGGGAGCTGTTTTTT.

The chain links TRBV28 to TRBJ2-2, with a weak D call TRBD2 (5 bases). CDR1 is MDHEN, CDR2 SYDVKM, per germline. The CDR3 is made up of 14 amino acids. V gave up 7 bases and J gave up 2 bases, with 11 bases separating them. CDR3 amino acids: CASKFSGNTGELFF. The CDR3 bases are TGTGCCAGCAAGTTCAGCGGTAACACCGGGGAGCTGTTTTTT. The variable domain in full, completed from reference TRBV28 and TRBJ2-2, reads DVKVTQSSRYLVKRTGEKVFLECVQDMDHENMFWYRQDPGLGLRLIYFSYDVKMKEKGDIPEGYSVSREKKERFSLILESASTNQTSMYLCASKFSGNTGELFFGEGSRLTVL.

The V call is TRBV19, the J call TRBJ2-3; a weak D match, TRBD2 (6 bases). The CDR3 totals 14 residues. CDR1 and CDR2 from the germline V gene are LNHDA and SQIVND (reference sequence). Trimming shortened V by 5 bases and J by 2 bases, and 11 bases separated the two germline ends. The CDR3 loop is CASSGGDDTDTQYF. In DNA form, the CDR3 reads TGTGCCAGTAGTGGAGGGGATGACACAGATACGCAGTATTTT.

V usage is TRBV30 and J usage is TRBJ2-7; tentatively, D is TRBD2 (5 bases). Germline-derived CDR1 and CDR2 are GTSNPN and SVGIG (reference sequence). The CDR3 consists of 11 residues. Trimming stripped 0 bases from V and 12 bases from J, with 12 bases between. The CDR3 sequence: CAWSVGEVLYF. The DNA for the CDR3 is TGTGCCTGGAGTGTCGGGGAAGTCCTGTACTTC.

The chain recombines TRBV15 with TRBJ1-3, with D unresolved. Germline CDR1 is LNHNV and CDR2 is YYDKDF (reference sequence). The CDR3 totals 18 residues. V was trimmed by 5 bases and J by 0 bases, leaving 20 bases between them. CDR3 sequence (DNA): TGTGCCACCAGCGGCCCGGGTCAACGGGGAATCTCTGGAAACACCATATATTTT. Protein sequence: CATSGPGQRGISGNTIYF.

This clone was observed a few times. V gene TRBV5-4 combines with J gene TRBJ2-2, with 7 nucleotides matching TRBD1. Germline-derived CDR1 and CDR2 are SGHNT and YYREEE (reference sequence). The V segment lost 1 base and the J segment 5 bases; nucleotides outside the gene matches: 5. The CDR3 length is 15 residues. CDR3 bases: TGTGCCAGCAGCTTGAGGCAGGGGGAAACCGGGGAGCTGTTTTTT. This sequence encodes CASSLRQGETGELFF.